This T cell receptor (beta chain) was found in a study of OX40 agonist ivuxolimab in advanced cancers. Study background: Treatment of patients was with ivuxolimab, an agonistic anti-OX40 (CD134) antibody. The mean age was approximately 60 years, ranging from about 20 to 79, with 65% to 85% of participants male.

V lost 5 bases and J lost 6; bases outside the gene matches: 27. Germline V gene lookup returns CDR1 MDHEN and CDR2 SYDVKM. CDR3 size: 21 residues. This table comes from immunoSEQ multiplex PCR, and its TCRdb copy is limited to in-frame clones, with some not included. Of about 86,000 clones in the sample, 90% to 95% are singletons; the top ten hold 0.95% to 1.3%. The sequence was obtained from an adult with an advanced solid tumor such as melanoma, head and neck, liver or kidney cancer. The rearrangement links TRBV28 to TRBJ2-2; 7 positions agree with TRBD2. This specimen was CD4+ or CD8+ T cells sorted from blood, taken in a trial of the OX40 agonist ivuxolimab. CDR3 in DNA: TGTGCCAGCAGTCTCGGACCGGGATACCGACTAGCCTTAAGTGCGTCCGGGGAGCTGTTTTTT. It encodes CASSLGPGYRLALSASGELFF.